The rows below give T cell receptor beta chains drawn from one sample of a study of shared clonotypes between healthy human individuals. Generated by immunoSEQ multiplex PCR, the TCRdb table keeps only in-frame clones and is missing some. The sample includes hundreds of thousands of clones, approximately 95% of them seen just once. The specimen was naive CD8+ T cells sorted from blood. The receptor set was obtained from a woman in her thirties in good health. CDR3s include the opening cysteine and the closing phenylalanine or tryptophan. D genes are given only for firm matches. Not all rows give a size; the values are once, few, many and, for expanded clones, a class.

j_gene: TRBJ1-1
d_gene: -
abundance: -
v_gene: TRBV19
CDR3aa: CASSMSTEAFF
CDR3nt: TGTGCCAGTAGTATGAGCACTGAAGCTTTCTTT

j_gene: TRBJ2-1
d_gene: -
abundance: -
v_gene: TRBV30
CDR3aa: CAFLDSWGSSYNEQFF
CDR3nt: TGTGCCTTCCTAGACAGCTGGGGTAGCTCCTACAATGAGCAGTTCTTC

j_gene: TRBJ2-3
d_gene: -
abundance: few
v_gene: TRBV7-8
CDR3aa: CASSLVAGASTDTQYF
CDR3nt: TGTGCCAGCAGCTTAGTGGCGGGGGCCAGCACAGATACGCAGTATTTT

j_gene: TRBJ1-5
d_gene: -
abundance: -
v_gene: TRBV6-1
CDR3aa: CASSDLQVSQHF
CDR3nt: TGTGCCAGCAGTGATTTGCAGGTCTCCCAGCATTTT

j_gene: TRBJ1-3
d_gene: -
abundance: -
v_gene: TRBV5-4
CDR3aa: CASSLVTDSFSGNTIYF
CDR3nt: TGTGCCAGCAGCTTGGTTACGGACTCCTTCTCTGGAAACACCATATATTTT

j_gene: TRBJ1-3
d_gene: -
abundance: -
v_gene: TRBV28
CDR3aa: CASSLRSFGSNSGNTIYF
CDR3nt: TGTGCCAGCAGTTTAAGGTCATTCGGGAGCAACTCTGGAAACACCATATATTTT

j_gene: TRBJ2-7
d_gene: TRBD2
abundance: -
v_gene: TRBV10-2
CDR3aa: CASCQTSKAYEQYF
CDR3nt: TGCGCCAGCTGCCAGACTAGCAAAGCCTACGAGCAGTACTTC

j_gene: TRBJ1-1
d_gene: -
abundance: -
v_gene: TRBV6-1
CDR3aa: CASSERVTEAFF
CDR3nt: TGTGCCAGCAGTGAAAGGGTCACTGAAGCTTTCTTT

j_gene: TRBJ1-1
d_gene: -
abundance: -
v_gene: TRBV27
CDR3aa: CASILGTEAFF
CDR3nt: TGTGCCAGCATTCTGGGTACTGAAGCTTTCTTT

j_gene: TRBJ2-1
d_gene: -
abundance: -
v_gene: TRBV28
CDR3aa: CASSYARGRYNEQFF
CDR3nt: TGTGCCAGCAGTTACGCGAGGGGGAGATACAATGAGCAGTTCTTC

j_gene: TRBJ2-3
d_gene: -
abundance: -
v_gene: TRBV10-3
CDR3aa: CAISESQKKDVTQYF
CDR3nt: TGTGCCATCAGTGAGTCCCAAAAAAAGGATGTTACGCAGTATTTT

j_gene: TRBJ2-7
d_gene: TRBD1
abundance: -
v_gene: TRBV28
CDR3aa: CASTPGTELQYF
CDR3nt: TGTGCCAGCACCCCGGGGACAGAGCTGCAGTACTTC

j_gene: TRBJ2-3
d_gene: TRBD2
abundance: -
v_gene: TRBV5-4
CDR3aa: CASSPGGGEDTQYF
CDR3nt: TGTGCCAGCAGCCCCGGGGGAGGGGAAGATACGCAGTATTTT

j_gene: TRBJ2-5
d_gene: TRBD2
abundance: -
v_gene: TRBV4-2
CDR3aa: CASSQVPASGQETQYF
CDR3nt: TGTGCCAGCAGCCAAGTCCCAGCTAGCGGCCAAGAGACCCAGTACTTC

j_gene: TRBJ1-1
d_gene: -
abundance: -
v_gene: TRBV28
CDR3aa: CASSLWAQGSTEAFF
CDR3nt: TGTGCCAGCAGTTTATGGGCGCAGGGGAGCACTGAAGCTTTCTTT

j_gene: TRBJ2-1
d_gene: -
abundance: -
v_gene: TRBV5-1
CDR3aa: CASSFPSGEQFF
CDR3nt: TGCGCCAGCAGCTTCCCAAGCGGTGAGCAGTTCTTC

j_gene: TRBJ1-5
d_gene: -
abundance: -
v_gene: TRBV27
CDR3aa: CASSFGTGPNQPQHF
CDR3nt: TGTGCCAGCAGTTTTGGGACGGGGCCCAATCAGCCCCAGCATTTT

j_gene: TRBJ1-1
d_gene: -
abundance: -
v_gene: TRBV5-1
CDR3aa: CASSLGTGASTEAFF
CDR3nt: TGCGCCAGCAGCTTGGGTACGGGGGCGAGCACTGAAGCTTTCTTT

j_gene: TRBJ2-7
d_gene: TRBD2
abundance: -
v_gene: TRBV5-1
CDR3aa: CASSPSPAGGYEQYF
CDR3nt: TGCGCCAGCAGCCCCTCGCCAGCGGGAGGGTACGAGCAGTACTTC

j_gene: TRBJ2-7
d_gene: -
abundance: -
v_gene: TRBV6-5
CDR3aa: CASSYSTDYEQYF
CDR3nt: TGTGCCAGCAGTTACTCGACCGACTACGAGCAGTACTTC

j_gene: TRBJ2-7
d_gene: TRBD2
abundance: -
v_gene: TRBV4-2
CDR3aa: CASSQGVNSAGGPYEQYF
CDR3nt: TGTGCCAGCAGCCAAGGAGTAAATTCAGCGGGAGGGCCCTACGAGCAGTACTTC

j_gene: TRBJ2-7
d_gene: -
abundance: -
v_gene: TRBV27
CDR3aa: CASSPNPSLGWEQYF
CDR3nt: TGTGCCAGCAGTCCTAATCCCTCGCTGGGTTGGGAGCAGTACTTC

j_gene: TRBJ1-1
d_gene: -
abundance: -
v_gene: TRBV19
CDR3aa: CASSIVPGGNTEAFF
CDR3nt: TGTGCCAGTAGTATAGTGCCCGGGGGGAACACTGAAGCTTTCTTT